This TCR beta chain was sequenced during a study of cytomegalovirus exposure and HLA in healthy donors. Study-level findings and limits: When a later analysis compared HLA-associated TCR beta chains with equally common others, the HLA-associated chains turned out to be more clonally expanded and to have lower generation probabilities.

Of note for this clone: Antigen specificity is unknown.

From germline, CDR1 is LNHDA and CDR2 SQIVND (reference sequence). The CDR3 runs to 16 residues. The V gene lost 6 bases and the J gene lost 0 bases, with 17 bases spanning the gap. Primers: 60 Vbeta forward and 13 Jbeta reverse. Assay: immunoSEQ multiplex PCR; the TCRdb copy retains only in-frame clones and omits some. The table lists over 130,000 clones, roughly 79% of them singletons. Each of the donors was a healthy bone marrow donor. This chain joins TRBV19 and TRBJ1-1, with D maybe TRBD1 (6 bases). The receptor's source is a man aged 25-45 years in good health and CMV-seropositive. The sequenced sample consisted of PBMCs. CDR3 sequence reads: CASSHPGDPMNTEAFF. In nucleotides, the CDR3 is TGTGCCAGTAGCCACCCAGGGGACCCAATGAACACTGAAGCTTTCTTT. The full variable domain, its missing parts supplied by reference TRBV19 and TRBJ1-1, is DGGITQSPKYLFRKEGQNVTLSCEQNLNHDAMYWYRQDPGQGLRLIYYSQIVNDFQKGDIAEGYSVSREKKESFPLTVTSAQKNPTAFYLCASSHPGDPMNTEAFFGQGTRLTVV.